A selection of T cell receptor beta chains follows, all from one sample in a study of cytomegalovirus exposure and HLA in healthy donors. Profiling relied on immunoSEQ multiplex PCR, and the TCRdb table lists in-frame clones only, not all of them. This table holds 130,000 to 150,000 clones, just under 70% found once. Sequences were obtained from PBMCs. Source of these receptors: a man aged 55-75 years in good health and CMV-seronegative. Both conserved end residues are part of each CDR3. A D gene is named only where the DNA matches it firmly. For some rows the clone size is stated as once, few or many, or as a class when expanded; others skip it.

CDR3 DNA: TGTGCCAGCAGCCAAACGGGGGAGGTTGGCTACACCTTC; CDR3 protein: CASSQTGEVGYTF; J gene: TRBJ1-2; clone size: NA; V gene: TRBV7-3; D gene: NA
CDR3 DNA: TGCGCCAGCAGCTTGAATGAACAGCTACTGGTGGAGCAGTTCTTC; CDR3 protein: CASSLNEQLLVEQFF; J gene: TRBJ2-1; clone size: NA; V gene: TRBV5-1; D gene: NA
CDR3 DNA: TGTGCCAGCAGTCTACTAGTAGCAGATACGCAGTATTTT; CDR3 protein: CASSLLVADTQYF; J gene: TRBJ2-3; clone size: NA; V gene: TRBV27; D gene: NA
CDR3 DNA: TGTGCCAGCAGACAGGGTTTAACTCAAGCTTTCTTT; CDR3 protein: CASRQGLTQAFF; J gene: TRBJ1-1; clone size: NA; V gene: TRBV6-5; D gene: NA
CDR3 DNA: TGTGCCAGCAGCGCGGGACAGGGGGCGGGTGGCTACACCTTC; CDR3 protein: CASSAGQGAGGYTF; J gene: TRBJ1-2; clone size: NA; V gene: TRBV6-1; D gene: TRBD1
CDR3 DNA: TGTGCTAGCAGCTTAGGGTCTAGTTCAGATACGCAGTATTTT; CDR3 protein: CASSLGSSSDTQYF; J gene: TRBJ2-3; clone size: many; V gene: TRBV7-7; D gene: NA
CDR3 DNA: TGCGCCAGCAGAGGCGGGGGGGGAGGCACAGATACGCAGTATTTT; CDR3 protein: CASRGGGGGTDTQYF; J gene: TRBJ2-3; clone size: NA; V gene: TRBV5-1; D gene: TRBD2
CDR3 DNA: TGCAGCGTTGAAGTTACAGGGGGAGAGACCCAGTACTTC; CDR3 protein: CSVEVTGGETQYF; J gene: TRBJ2-5; clone size: NA; V gene: TRBV29-1; D gene: TRBD1
CDR3 DNA: TGTGCCAGCACCTCCGGGGGTACGCAGTATTTT; CDR3 protein: CASTSGGTQYF; J gene: TRBJ2-3; clone size: NA; V gene: TRBV5-8; D gene: NA
CDR3 DNA: TGTGCCAGCAGTTTTGACCCGGGATCCCGTGGCGGGGAGCAGTACTTC; CDR3 protein: CASSFDPGSRGGEQYF; J gene: TRBJ2-7; clone size: few; V gene: TRBV11-1; D gene: NA
CDR3 DNA: TGTGCCAGCAGCCAAATCCTGGGACAGACTAATGAAAAACTGTTTTTT; CDR3 protein: CASSQILGQTNEKLFF; J gene: TRBJ1-4; clone size: NA; V gene: TRBV16; D gene: TRBD1
CDR3 DNA: TGTGCCAGCAGTGAACCAGGGGTCCTTCCCTCCATGAACACTGAAGCTTTCTTT; CDR3 protein: CASSEPGVLPSMNTEAFF; J gene: TRBJ1-1; clone size: once; V gene: TRBV6-1; D gene: NA
CDR3 DNA: TGTGCCAGCAGTCCGGGACAGGCCCACACCGGGGAGCTGTTTTTT; CDR3 protein: CASSPGQAHTGELFF; J gene: TRBJ2-2; clone size: few; V gene: TRBV6-6; D gene: TRBD1
CDR3 DNA: TGTGCCAGCAAGAAAGGAGGGGATACGCAGTATTTT; CDR3 protein: CASKKGGDTQYF; J gene: TRBJ2-3; clone size: NA; V gene: TRBV2; D gene: NA
CDR3 DNA: TGTGCCAGCGGCACGGAGGCTGAAGCTTTCTTT; CDR3 protein: CASGTEAEAFF; J gene: TRBJ1-1; clone size: few; V gene: TRBV6-5; D gene: NA
CDR3 DNA: TGTGCCAGTAGCATGGCCGCAACTAATGAAAAACTGTTTTTT; CDR3 protein: CASSMAATNEKLFF; J gene: TRBJ1-4; clone size: NA; V gene: TRBV19; D gene: NA
CDR3 DNA: TGCGCCAGCAGCCAAGTTTTACCTCTTTGGACTAGCGGGAGCGAGGGAGAGACCCAGTACTTC; CDR3 protein: CASSQVLPLWTSGSEGETQYF; J gene: TRBJ2-5; clone size: NA; V gene: TRBV4-3; D gene: TRBD2
CDR3 DNA: TGTGCCAGCAGCCCATCGACTCAGGGTTACACTGAAGCTTTCTTT; CDR3 protein: CASSPSTQGYTEAFF; J gene: TRBJ1-1; clone size: NA; V gene: TRBV7-3; D gene: NA
CDR3 DNA: TGTTCCAGCAGCCCTCCGGGACTAGCGGGAGGGCCACACACCGGGGAGCTGTTTTTT; CDR3 protein: CSSSPPGLAGGPHTGELFF; J gene: TRBJ2-2; clone size: once; V gene: TRBV7-9; D gene: TRBD2
CDR3 DNA: TGTGCCAGCAGCTTGAGGACAGGGTTGACGAATGGCTACACCTTC; CDR3 protein: CASSLRTGLTNGYTF; J gene: TRBJ1-2; clone size: NA; V gene: TRBV5-6; D gene: TRBD1
CDR3 DNA: TGTGCCAGCAGCTTAAGTGCGGCAGGGATTCTCAGTTCACCCCTCCACTTT; CDR3 protein: CASSLSAAGILSSPLHF; J gene: TRBJ1-6; clone size: NA; V gene: TRBV7-6; D gene: NA
CDR3 DNA: TGTGCCACCTATGACCCGGACAGGCGAGACACTGAAGCTTTCTTT; CDR3 protein: CATYDPDRRDTEAFF; J gene: TRBJ1-1; clone size: few; V gene: TRBV21-1; D gene: NA
CDR3 DNA: TGCAGCGTCGGGACTAGCGGGAGAGCTGCCTACGAGCAGTACTTC; CDR3 protein: CSVGTSGRAAYEQYF; J gene: TRBJ2-7; clone size: once; V gene: TRBV29-1; D gene: TRBD2
CDR3 DNA: TGTGCCAGCAGCTTACAGGGGTATGAGCAGTTCTTC; CDR3 protein: CASSLQGYEQFF; J gene: TRBJ2-1; clone size: few; V gene: TRBV7-9; D gene: NA
CDR3 DNA: TGTGCCAGCTCACCACCCCCGGGCAGGGTTCGCACTGAAGCTTTCTTT; CDR3 protein: CASSPPPGRVRTEAFF; J gene: TRBJ1-1; clone size: few; V gene: TRBV18; D gene: NA
CDR3 DNA: TGCGCCAGCAGCTTGGTTAGGGGCGAGGACACTGAAGCTTTCTTT; CDR3 protein: CASSLVRGEDTEAFF; J gene: TRBJ1-1; clone size: NA; V gene: TRBV5-1; D gene: NA
CDR3 DNA: TGTGCCAGCTCACCTCCCGCCGGGGGCACAGATACGCAGTATTTT; CDR3 protein: CASSPPAGGTDTQYF; J gene: TRBJ2-3; clone size: few; V gene: TRBV18; D gene: NA
CDR3 DNA: TGTGCCAGCTCTCTTAACCTAGCCGAAACCTACGAGCAGTACTTC; CDR3 protein: CASSLNLAETYEQYF; J gene: TRBJ2-7; clone size: few; V gene: TRBV18; D gene: NA
CDR3 DNA: TGCGCCACCAGTTTGGGGGGAGGGGGCACTGAAGCTTTCTTT; CDR3 protein: CATSLGGGGTEAFF; J gene: TRBJ1-1; clone size: few; V gene: TRBV5-1; D gene: NA
CDR3 DNA: TGTGCCAGCAGCTTATCTACCGGGACTAGCGAACGCTACGAGCAGTACTTC; CDR3 protein: CASSLSTGTSERYEQYF; J gene: TRBJ2-7; clone size: NA; V gene: TRBV7-9; D gene: TRBD2
CDR3 DNA: TGTGCCAGCAGGGAGGGACGGCCAAGATATAGCAATCAGCCCCAGCATTTT; CDR3 protein: CASREGRPRYSNQPQHF; J gene: TRBJ1-5; clone size: NA; V gene: TRBV2; D gene: NA
CDR3 DNA: TGCGCCAGCAGCCCAGACCGTCGCGGGGCCGGGTACGAGCAGTACTTC; CDR3 protein: CASSPDRRGAGYEQYF; J gene: TRBJ2-7; clone size: NA; V gene: TRBV5-1; D gene: NA
CDR3 DNA: TGTGCCAGCAGCGTAGTTGGGGACAGGGATACTGAAGCTTTCTTT; CDR3 protein: CASSVVGDRDTEAFF; J gene: TRBJ1-1; clone size: once; V gene: TRBV9; D gene: TRBD1
CDR3 DNA: TGTGCCAGCAGTTACGGGACAGGGTGGAATGAGCAGTTCTTC; CDR3 protein: CASSYGTGWNEQFF; J gene: TRBJ2-1; clone size: NA; V gene: TRBV6-5; D gene: TRBD1
CDR3 DNA: TGCGCCAGCAGCCTCCTCGGGACTAGCGGGATTTCGCAAGAGACCCAGTACTTC; CDR3 protein: CASSLLGTSGISQETQYF; J gene: TRBJ2-5; clone size: NA; V gene: TRBV5-1; D gene: TRBD2
CDR3 DNA: TGCGCCAGCAGTCTACGGGACAAGGTGAGCGAGCAGTACTTC; CDR3 protein: CASSLRDKVSEQYF; J gene: TRBJ2-7; clone size: NA; V gene: TRBV10-2; D gene: NA
CDR3 DNA: TGTGCCAGCAGCTGGAGAACAGGGGGCGCGACTGGAAACACCATATATTTT; CDR3 protein: CASSWRTGGATGNTIYF; J gene: TRBJ1-3; clone size: NA; V gene: TRBV7-2; D gene: TRBD1
CDR3 DNA: TGTGCCAGCAGCTCACTAGCGGGGCCTCGGGGGGAGACCCAGTACTTC; CDR3 protein: CASSSLAGPRGETQYF; J gene: TRBJ2-5; clone size: NA; V gene: TRBV7-2; D gene: TRBD2
CDR3 DNA: TGTGCCAGAAGCGGGGACAGGGGGCGACTAGCGGGAGGGCCTAACAGCTCCTACGAGCAGTACTTC; CDR3 protein: CARSGDRGRLAGGPNSSYEQYF; J gene: TRBJ2-7; clone size: few; V gene: TRBV5-3; D gene: TRBD2
CDR3 DNA: TGTGCCAGCAGCCAAGCGACGGGGGTCGGCGTCGCTGAAGCTTTCTTT; CDR3 protein: CASSQATGVGVAEAFF; J gene: TRBJ1-1; clone size: once; V gene: TRBV4-2; D gene: NA
CDR3 DNA: TGTGCCAGCAGGACCCGGGACTTGGAGACCCAGTACTTC; CDR3 protein: CASRTRDLETQYF; J gene: TRBJ2-5; clone size: NA; V gene: TRBV2; D gene: NA
CDR3 DNA: TGTGCCAGCCTCAGACAGTCCGGATACGAGCAGTACTTC; CDR3 protein: CASLRQSGYEQYF; J gene: TRBJ2-7; clone size: NA; V gene: TRBV6-1; D gene: NA
CDR3 DNA: TGTGCCAGCACCGCGGGCCTCGCGAGCTCCTACGAGCAGTACTTC; CDR3 protein: CASTAGLASSYEQYF; J gene: TRBJ2-7; clone size: NA; V gene: TRBV7-2; D gene: NA
CDR3 DNA: TGTGCCAGCAGCTCAGTCAGGGGGGTTTCACCCCTCCACTTT; CDR3 protein: CASSSVRGVSPLHF; J gene: TRBJ1-6; clone size: NA; V gene: TRBV5-8; D gene: TRBD1
CDR3 DNA: TGTGCCAGCAGTCGCGTGGGGAGGGCACTCTCTGGAAACACCATATATTTT; CDR3 protein: CASSRVGRALSGNTIYF; J gene: TRBJ1-3; clone size: NA; V gene: TRBV4-2; D gene: NA
CDR3 DNA: TGTGCCATCAGTGCGACCGGGACAGGGGAATCCGAGCAGTACTTC; CDR3 protein: CAISATGTGESEQYF; J gene: TRBJ2-7; clone size: NA; V gene: TRBV10-3; D gene: TRBD1
CDR3 DNA: TGTGCCAGCAGCTTAGGGCTGGACAGGGGCGCAGATACGCAGTATTTT; CDR3 protein: CASSLGLDRGADTQYF; J gene: TRBJ2-3; clone size: NA; V gene: TRBV5-4; D gene: TRBD1
CDR3 DNA: TGTGCCAGCAGTTTGTTCGTTCAGGGTTCAGCTACGCAGTATTTT; CDR3 protein: CASSLFVQGSATQYF; J gene: TRBJ2-3; clone size: NA; V gene: TRBV28; D gene: NA